This TCR beta chain was found in a study of early T cells in non-severe SARS-CoV-2 infection. Study results and limitations: The VDJdb matching leaned toward anti-spike CD8 responses and overlooked private and CD4 specificities.

The CDR3 is made up of 14 amino acids. V was clipped by 4 bases and J by 4 bases, with 15 bases between them. CDR1 is SGDLS and CDR2 is YYNGEE in the germline V gene. This clonotype has a count of ten or more. Its antigen is undetermined. Researchers attached unique molecular identifiers to individual cDNA molecules. TCRdb used MiXCR to reprocess the 5' RACE reads, holding one entry per CDR3 protein. The data contain 50,000 or so distinct CDR3 sequences, over 9.5% of them seen just once; the ten biggest clones take up roughly 9.1%. This receptor was obtained from an adult who was a healthcare worker with PCR-confirmed SARS-CoV-2 infection or an uninfected control (not recorded which). This rearrangement joins TRBV9 to TRBJ2-7; tentative D call: TRBD1 (6 bases). Sequencing was carried out using whole blood. CDR3 sequence (DNA): TGTGCCAGCAGCCTCCAGACAGGCGAATACGAGCAGTACTTC. Translated: CASSLQTGEYEQYF. The entire variable domain, with the rest obtained from reference TRBV9 and TRBJ2-7, is as follows: DSGVTQTPKHLITATGQRVTLRCSPRSGDLSVYWYQQSLDQGLQFLIQYYNGEERAKGNILERFSAQQFPDLHSELNLSSLELGDSALYFCASSLQTGEYEQYFGPGTRLTVT.